This TCR beta chain was sequenced in a study of cytomegalovirus exposure and HLA in healthy donors. Details on this clone: Its matching antigen is unknown.

Study findings and constraints: CMV antigen specificity of a few CMV-associated chains was confirmed in vitro. CMV serostatus stood as the only immune exposure information on hand. When analyzed later, a missense DCLRE1C variant was found to be linked to TCR beta V- and J-gene trimming.

The CDR3 contains 14 residues. Trimming at V came to 7 bases and at J to 1 base, leaving 5 bases not matched to a gene. This PCR relied on a set of 60 Vbeta primers and 13 Jbeta primers. Produced via immunoSEQ multiplex PCR; TCRdb's table is partial and in-frame only. The data hold 98,000 or so clones, with about three quarters observed a single time. The sequence came from a human donor in good health. The chain has TRBV6-7 and TRBJ2-7, with 9 bases lining up with TRBD1. TRBV6-7 is classed as an ORF, of uncertain function. The sample was PBMCs. CDR3 protein: CASIRDRVSYEQYF. CDR3 bases: TGTGCCAGCATTCGGGACAGGGTTTCCTACGAGCAGTACTTC.